This T cell receptor beta chain was obtained from a study of patients and donors after allogeneic stem cell transplantation. This clonotype has just a few counts. TCRdb analysed the RT-PCR reads with MiXCR anew, one entry per CDR3 protein. The sample lists over 200,000 distinct CDR3 sequences; 35% to 45% were seen once. CDR3 length equals 15 residues. Unmatched junction bases numbered 10, after V lost 6 bases and J lost 5 bases. The sequencing sample was made of blood, either unsorted or a sorted T cell fraction (not recorded which). V gene TRBV12-3 or TRBV12-4 combines with J gene TRBJ2-5, with 9 bases aligning to TRBD2. The source of this sequence is a human donor who was either an allogeneic HSCT recipient or a stem cell or donor lymphocyte infusion donor (not recorded which). It is not recorded whose cells these are; they may come from a transplant donor. The DNA for the CDR3 is TGTGCCAGCAGCCCTACCCCAAGCGGGGGGGAGACCCAGTACTTC. This sequence encodes CASSPTPSGGETQYF.